The rows below give T cell receptor beta chains drawn from one sample of a study of cytomegalovirus exposure and HLA in healthy donors. Some clones are missing from TCRdb's copy, which holds only in-frame ones; the method was immunoSEQ multiplex PCR. The sample lists about 160,000 clones, roughly 90% seen once, with 10% to 13% in the top ten. The sample consisted of PBMCs. Receptors originate from a woman between 18 and 29 years old in good health and CMV-seropositive. Both conserved end residues are part of each CDR3. The D gene is left open where the match is weak. Size tells how often a clone was seen (once, few, many) or the class of an expanded clone, and some rows leave it out.

abundance,d_gene,j_gene,v_gene,CDR3aa,CDR3nt
.,.,TRBJ2-1,TRBV18,CASSPESRGARGVEQFF,TGTGCCAGCTCACCAGAGAGTCGGGGGGCCCGCGGAGTTGAGCAGTTCTTC
once,.,TRBJ1-1,TRBV7-9,CASSAGKNTEAFF,TGTGCCAGCAGCGCCGGGAAGAACACTGAAGCTTTCTTT
.,TRBD1,TRBJ1-2,TRBV6-5,CASSPDRDRGYTF,TGTGCCAGCAGTCCTGACAGGGATCGGGGCTACACCTTC
.,TRBD2,TRBJ2-1,TRBV5-1,CASTPLAGSPNEQFF,TGCGCCAGCACCCCTTTAGCGGGAAGCCCTAATGAGCAGTTCTTC
once,TRBD2,TRBJ2-5,TRBV25-1,CASSEGTSVYQETQYF,TGTGCCAGCAGTGAGGGGACTAGCGTGTACCAAGAGACCCAGTACTTC
.,TRBD2,TRBJ2-7,TRBV6-6,CASRTTSGRLGEQYF,TGTGCCAGCAGGACGACTAGCGGGAGGTTAGGCGAGCAGTACTTC
once,.,TRBJ2-1,TRBV7-3,CASSFGGGDEQFF,TGTGCCAGCAGCTTCGGCGGGGGCGATGAGCAGTTCTTC
.,.,TRBJ2-3,TRBV5-1,CASRLGGRVPDTQYF,TGCGCCAGCAGGCTTGGGGGCAGGGTCCCAGATACGCAGTATTTT
.,TRBD2,TRBJ2-5,TRBV11-3,CASRQLAGQETQYF,TGTGCCAGCAGGCAACTAGCGGGGCAAGAGACCCAGTACTTC
.,.,TRBJ2-2,TRBV12-5,CASGSPLPRTLGELFF,TGTGCTAGTGGTTCCCCTCTTCCCCGGACACTCGGGGAGCTGTTTTTT
.,.,TRBJ2-1,TRBV2,CASGISRVTSYNEQFF,TGTGCCAGCGGAATTAGCCGGGTTACCTCCTACAATGAGCAGTTCTTC
once,.,TRBJ2-7,TRBV10-3,CASSGQISYEQYF,TGTGCCTCCTCCGGACAGATCTCCTACGAGCAGTACTTC
.,.,TRBJ2-5,TRBV7-8,CASSLSVLQETQYF,TGTGCCAGCAGTTTGAGCGTGCTTCAAGAGACCCAGTACTTC
.,TRBD2,TRBJ2-5,TRBV28,CASRSGGQETQYF,TGTGCCAGCAGGTCGGGGGGCCAAGAGACCCAGTACTTC
.,.,TRBJ1-1,TRBV14,CASSRLGQKDTEAFF,TGTGCCAGCAGCCGACTTGGACAGAAGGACACTGAAGCTTTCTTT
.,.,TRBJ2-7,TRBV5-5,CASSFYPGPYEQYF,TGTGCCAGCAGCTTCTATCCAGGCCCCTACGAGCAGTACTTC
once,.,TRBJ2-3,TRBV25-1,CASRRDITDTQYF,TGTGCCAGCAGGAGAGACATTACAGATACGCAGTATTTT
.,TRBD1,TRBJ1-4,TRBV9,CASSGRTGGRNEKLFF,TGTGCCAGCAGCGGGCGTACAGGGGGGCGCAATGAAAAACTGTTTTTT
.,.,TRBJ1-5,TRBV30,CAWSVTGYQPQHF,TGTGCCTGGAGTGTAACCGGTTATCAGCCCCAGCATTTT
.,.,TRBJ2-7,TRBV1,CTSSQGQKIYEQYF,TGCACCAGCAGCCAAGGACAGAAAATCTACGAGCAGTACTTC
.,.,TRBJ2-7,TRBV29-1,CSVEEATGLGQYF,TGCAGCGTTGAAGAAGCCACAGGCCTGGGGCAGTACTTC
once,TRBD2,TRBJ2-1,TRBV9,CASSATGLAGHNEQFF,TGTGCCAGCAGCGCTACGGGACTAGCGGGCCACAATGAGCAGTTCTTC
.,TRBD1,TRBJ2-7,TRBV7-6,CASSLGVRQGDYEQYF,TGTGCCAGCAGCTTAGGGGTAAGACAGGGGGACTACGAGCAGTACTTC
.,TRBD1,TRBJ1-1,TRBV18,CASSHPPGTGGAKAFF,TGTGCCAGCTCACATCCCCCCGGGACAGGGGGCGCAAAAGCTTTCTTT
.,TRBD1,TRBJ1-5,TRBV15,CATSRDLPRGDQPQHF,TGTGCCACCAGCAGAGATCTTCCCAGGGGGGACCAGCCCCAGCATTTT
.,.,TRBJ2-1,TRBV21-1,CASRQGTGTIYNEQFF,TGTGCCAGCAGGCAAGGGACAGGGACAATTTACAATGAGCAGTTCTTC
.,TRBD1,TRBJ1-4,TRBV28,CASSDQGGYRTNEKLFF,TGTGCCAGCAGTGATCAGGGGGGATACAGAACTAATGAAAAACTGTTTTTT
.,.,TRBJ2-1,TRBV28,CASSSQRFYNEQFF,TGTGCCAGCAGTTCGCAGCGGTTTTACAATGAGCAGTTCTTC
.,.,TRBJ2-4,TRBV7-9,CASSLVRGLAKNIQYF,TGTGCCAGCAGCTTAGTTAGGGGACTAGCCAAAAACATTCAGTACTTC
.,TRBD2,TRBJ2-3,TRBV29-1,CSAFGLASTDTQYF,TGCAGCGCGTTTGGACTAGCTAGCACAGATACGCAGTATTTT
.,.,TRBJ2-2,TRBV29-1,CSVATDVNTGELFF,TGCAGCGTTGCAACAGATGTGAACACCGGGGAGCTGTTTTTT
many,TRBD1,TRBJ1-1,TRBV5-1,CASSFSTGEAAEAFF,TGCGCCAGCAGCTTCTCGACAGGGGAGGCGGCTGAAGCTTTCTTT
.,.,TRBJ2-2,TRBV13,CASSLEARNTGELFF,TGTGCCAGCAGCTTAGAAGCGAGGAACACCGGGGAGCTGTTTTTT
.,TRBD1,TRBJ2-7,TRBV5-1,CASSSSGTATYEQYF,TGCGCCAGCAGCTCGTCCGGGACAGCAACCTACGAGCAGTACTTC
.,.,TRBJ1-5,TRBV27,CASRTLNSNQPQHF,TGTGCCAGCAGGACACTGAATAGCAATCAGCCCCAGCATTTT
.,.,TRBJ2-1,TRBV19,CASSMIAGHNEQFF,TGTGCCAGTAGTATGATCGCGGGACACAATGAGCAGTTCTTC